The rows below give T cell receptor beta chains drawn from one sample of a study of blood T cell repertoires in COVID-19. The assay was immunoSEQ multiplex PCR, and TCRdb's table has in-frame clones only and misses some. In the table there are roughly 390,000 clones, 85% of which are singletons. Sequencing used peripheral blood. These receptors originate from a woman aged 18 to 35 with acute or convalescent COVID-19. The CDR3 runs from the conserved cysteine through the conserved F or W. Fields, in order: clone size, V gene, J gene, D gene, CDR3 DNA, CDR3 protein. The D gene is left open where the match is weak. Expanded clones get a size class; other rows say once, few or many, or leave the size out.

>-|TRBV28|TRBJ2-7|TRBD2
TGTGCCAGCAGTTTAGGTTTAGCGGGAGGGGCATACGAGCAGTACTTC
CASSLGLAGGAYEQYF
>-|TRBV29-1|TRBJ1-2|TRBD1
TGCAGCGCAAGGGACAGGGGGTCCTATGGCTACACCTTC
CSARDRGSYGYTF
>-|TRBV6-4|TRBJ1-5|-
TGTGCCAGCAGTGACCCCAAGAGCGATCAGCCCCAGCATTTT
CASSDPKSDQPQHF
>-|TRBV6-5|TRBJ2-7|-
TGTGCCAGCAGTTACTCGCGAGGGTTCGCCTACGAGCAGTACTTC
CASSYSRGFAYEQYF
>-|TRBV7-8|TRBJ1-3|-
TGTGCCAGCAGCCTCCGCAGGGGCACTGGAAACACCATATATTTT
CASSLRRGTGNTIYF
>-|TRBV19|TRBJ2-7|-
TGTGCCAGTAGCCGGGACTCGGCCTACGAGCAGTACTTC
CASSRDSAYEQYF
>-|TRBV30|TRBJ1-1|-
TGTGGCCTATCGAACACTGAAGCTTTCTTT
CGLSNTEAFF
>-|TRBV13|TRBJ2-7|TRBD2
TGTGCCAGCAGCGGTCCAGCGGGGGTGTGGGAGCAGTACTTC
CASSGPAGVWEQYF
>-|TRBV3-1/TRBV3-2|TRBJ1-2|TRBD1
TGTGCCAGCAGCCAACCCGGACAGGATTATGGCTACACCTTC
CASSQPGQDYGYTF
>once|TRBV5-1|TRBJ2-1|TRBD1
TGCGCCAGCAGCCCTTTTCCGGGACAGGCCAACAATGAGCAGTTCTTC
CASSPFPGQANNEQFF
>-|TRBV30|TRBJ1-2|-
TGTGCCTGGAGCCATGAAGGTCGGACTTACTATGGCTACACCTTC
CAWSHEGRTYYGYTF
>-|TRBV28|TRBJ1-2|TRBD1
TGTGCCAGCAGAACAGGGGGCGCTGGCTACACCTTC
CASRTGGAGYTF
>-|TRBV7-2|TRBJ2-5|-
TGTGCCAGCAGCTCGCCCCGGGACACCCAAGAGACCCAGTACTTC
CASSSPRDTQETQYF
>-|TRBV7-6|TRBJ1-6|-
TGTGCCAGCAGCCCCACGGTGGGCTCACCCCTCCACTTT
CASSPTVGSPLHF
>-|TRBV7-3|TRBJ1-1|-
TGTGCCAGCAGCTTTTCCATGAACACTGAAGCTTTCTTT
CASSFSMNTEAFF
>-|TRBV9|TRBJ2-3|-
TGTGCCAGCAGCGTTATATGGCAGGGCACAGATACGCAGTATTTT
CASSVIWQGTDTQYF
>once|TRBV7-9|TRBJ1-1|TRBD1
TGTGCCAGCAGCATCTGGGGGACAGGGAACACTGAAGCTTTCTTT
CASSIWGTGNTEAFF
>-|TRBV9|TRBJ1-6|TRBD1
TGTGCCAGCAGCGTAGCACAGGGGACCCCCTATAATTCACCCCTCCACTTT
CASSVAQGTPYNSPLHF
>once|TRBV19|TRBJ2-1|TRBD2
TGTGCCAGTAGTTCACAAGCGGGAGGGACCTACAATGAGCAGTTCTTC
CASSSQAGGTYNEQFF
>-|TRBV6-5|TRBJ1-1|-
TGTGCCAGCAGTTTGTCGGGTTACACTGAAGCTTTCTTT
CASSLSGYTEAFF
>-|TRBV7-2|TRBJ1-3|-
TGTGCCAGCAGCTTCAGGGCAAATGCTGGAAACACCATATATTTT
CASSFRANAGNTIYF
>once|TRBV29-1|TRBJ2-7|-
TGCAGCGTACTGGACAGTCTTCACGAGCAGTACTTC
CSVLDSLHEQYF
>-|TRBV4-1|TRBJ2-1|TRBD2
TGCGCCAGCAATCGGGGACTAGGTTTCCGCGAGCAGTTCTTC
CASNRGLGFREQFF
>-|TRBV5-1|TRBJ1-6|TRBD1
TGCGCCAGCAGGCGAGGGACAGGGGGTACACCCCTCCACTTT
CASRRGTGGTPLHF
>-|TRBV29-1|TRBJ2-7|-
TGCAGCGTTGAGGGGAGCTCCTACGAGCAGTACTTC
CSVEGSSYEQYF
>-|TRBV5-6|TRBJ1-4|-
TGTGCCAGCAGCTTGGGTGGAGTTCCCGAAAAACTGTTTTTT
CASSLGGVPEKLFF
>-|TRBV7-6|TRBJ2-7|TRBD1
TGTGCCAGCAGCTCCGACAGGGTCGGAGAGCAGTACTTC
CASSSDRVGEQYF
>-|TRBV28|TRBJ1-5|-
TGTGCCAGCAGTTTATCCGGTGCTAGCAATCAGCCCCAGCATTTT
CASSLSGASNQPQHF
>-|TRBV19|TRBJ2-2|-
TGTGCCAGTAGTATAGTAACAGCCACCGGGGAGCTGTTTTTT
CASSIVTATGELFF
>-|TRBV2|TRBJ1-4|-
TGTGCCAGCAGTGAATACGGGCAGGGGAGCGGGAAAGAAAAACTGTTTTTT
CASSEYGQGSGKEKLFF
>once|TRBV29-1|TRBJ1-3|TRBD1
TGCAGCGCCAATCAGGGGGCCGGGGACACCATATATTTT
CSANQGAGDTIYF
>-|TRBV2|TRBJ1-3|TRBD1
TGTGCCAGCAGTGGCAACAGGGGGAACACGAACACCATATATTTT
CASSGNRGNTNTIYF
>few|TRBV28|TRBJ2-2|TRBD1
TGTGCCAGCAGGTGGGACAGGGAGGCCGGGGAGCTGTTTTTT
CASRWDREAGELFF
>once|TRBV25-1|TRBJ1-1|TRBD1
TGTGCCAGCAGTGAATGGGGGACAGGGGCACCCACTGAAGCTTTCTTT
CASSEWGTGAPTEAFF
>-|TRBV12-5|TRBJ2-3|-
TGTGCTAGTGCTCCCGGCGAGGGGGCAGATACGCAGTATTTT
CASAPGEGADTQYF
>-|TRBV5-5|TRBJ2-1|TRBD2
TGTGCCAGCAGCTCTTCGGGACTAGAGTACAATGAGCAGTTCTTC
CASSSSGLEYNEQFF